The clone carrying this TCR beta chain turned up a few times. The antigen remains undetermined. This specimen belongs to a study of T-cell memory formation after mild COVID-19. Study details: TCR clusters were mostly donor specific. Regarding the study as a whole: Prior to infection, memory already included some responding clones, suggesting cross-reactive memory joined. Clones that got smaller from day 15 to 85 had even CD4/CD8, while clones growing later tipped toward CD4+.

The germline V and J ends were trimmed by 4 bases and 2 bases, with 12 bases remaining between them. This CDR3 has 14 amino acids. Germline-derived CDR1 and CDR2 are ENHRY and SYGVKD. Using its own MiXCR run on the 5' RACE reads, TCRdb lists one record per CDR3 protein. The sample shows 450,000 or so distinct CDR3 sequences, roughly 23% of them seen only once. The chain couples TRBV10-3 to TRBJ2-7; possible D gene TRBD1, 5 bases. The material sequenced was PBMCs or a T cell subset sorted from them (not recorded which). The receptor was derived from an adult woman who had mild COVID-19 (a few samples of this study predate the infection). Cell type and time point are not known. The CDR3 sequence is CAISVTEAAYEQYF. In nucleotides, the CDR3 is TGTGCCATCAGTGTGACAGAGGCGGCCTACGAGCAGTACTTC.